Listed below are T cell receptor beta chains from one sample, sequenced in a study of OX40 agonist ivuxolimab in advanced cancers. The assay was immunoSEQ multiplex PCR, and TCRdb's table has in-frame clones only and misses some. The sample lists 77,000 or so clones, about 90% occurring once. The material was CD4+ or CD8+ T cells sorted from blood, obtained in a trial of the OX40 agonist ivuxolimab. The source is an adult with an advanced solid tumor such as melanoma, head and neck, liver or kidney cancer. CDR3s include the opening cysteine and the closing phenylalanine or tryptophan. The D gene is left open where the match is weak. Clone sizes are given selectively: once, few, many, or a class where the clone is expanded.

clone_size j_call d_call v_call cdr3_nt cdr3_aa
- TRBJ1-3 - TRBV5-1 TGCGCCAGCAGCTCGGGACTGATTGACTCTGGAAACACCATATATTTT CASSSGLIDSGNTIYF
- TRBJ2-1 TRBD1 TRBV10-3 TGTGCCACCGAGGGGGACAGGCTCAATGAGCAGTTCTTC CATEGDRLNEQFF
- TRBJ1-2 - TRBV28 TGTGCCAGCAGTTATCCAGGATCAAGGGGCTACACCTTC CASSYPGSRGYTF
- TRBJ2-7 - TRBV11-3 TGTGCCAGCAGCTTAGTAGCTTTGTCCTACGAGCAGTACTTC CASSLVALSYEQYF
- TRBJ2-5 TRBD2 TRBV5-1 TGCGCCAGCAGCTTAGCGGGGGGGGAAGAGACCCAGTACTTC CASSLAGGEETQYF
- TRBJ2-5 TRBD2 TRBV28 TGTGCCAGCACCGGACTAGCACGAGAGACCCAGTACTTC CASTGLARETQYF
- TRBJ2-3 - TRBV10-1 TGCGCCAGCAGTGTCTCTAGGGGCTCTAGCACAGATACGCAGTATTTT CASSVSRGSSTDTQYF
once TRBJ2-5 - TRBV7-2 TGTGCCAGCAGCCGCTCGGAGACCCAGTACTTC CASSRSETQYF
- TRBJ2-1 TRBD1 TRBV5-1 TGCGCCAGCAGCGAGACAGGGGTTCGGAATGAGCAGTTCTTC CASSETGVRNEQFF
- TRBJ2-1 TRBD2 TRBV18 TGTGCCAGCTCACCCCAGGATCTAGCGGGGGGATACAATGAGCAGTTCTTC CASSPQDLAGGYNEQFF
- TRBJ1-2 - TRBV4-1 TGCGCCAGCAGCCAAACCAGGGGAGGAGGCTACACCTTC CASSQTRGGGYTF
- TRBJ2-2 - TRBV29-1 TGCAGCGTTGGCAGGGGCAATACCGGGGAGCTGTTTTTT CSVGRGNTGELFF
- TRBJ2-5 - TRBV11-2 TGTGCCAGCAGCTTCGGACTAGGACAGCCCCAAGAGACCCAGTACTTC CASSFGLGQPQETQYF
- TRBJ2-7 - TRBV28 TGTGCCAGCAGTGTCAACGCTGGAGCTAACGAGCAGTACTTC CASSVNAGANEQYF
once TRBJ2-5 TRBD1 TRBV7-9 TGTGCCAGCAGCTATGGAACAGGGGCTGGGGAGACCCAGTACTTC CASSYGTGAGETQYF
- TRBJ2-7 - TRBV6-5 TGTGCCAGCAGTTACGAATGGGGCGAGCAGTACTTC CASSYEWGEQYF
few TRBJ1-1 - TRBV15 TGTGCCACCAGCAGAGATTCGGGATTAGCTTTCTTT CATSRDSGLAFF
- TRBJ2-1 TRBD2 TRBV5-4 TGTGCCAGCAGCTTTGTAGCGGGAGGAACTGAGCAGTTCTTC CASSFVAGGTEQFF
- TRBJ2-1 - TRBV5-8 TGTGCCAGCAGCCCTGACGGAACGGGAGTATTCCGGAATGAGCAGTTCTTC CASSPDGTGVFRNEQFF
- TRBJ2-1 - TRBV28 TGTGCCAGCAGTACAAATCCCACAGATGAGCAGTTCTTC CASSTNPTDEQFF
- TRBJ1-2 TRBD1 TRBV7-2 TGTGCCAGCAGCTCTTTACAGGGGAGACGCGGCTACACCTTC CASSSLQGRRGYTF
- TRBJ2-5 TRBD2 TRBV6-4 TGTGCCAGCAGCCCTAGCGGGAGAGGCAAAGAGACCCAGTACTTC CASSPSGRGKETQYF
- TRBJ2-1 TRBD2 TRBV19 TGTGCCAGTAGTATAAGGTCTAGCGGGGGCCCCCGTTATTACAATGAGCAGTTCTTC CASSIRSSGGPRYYNEQFF
- TRBJ2-1 TRBD2 TRBV11-2 TGTGCCAGCAGCCTGGCCGGGACTAGCGGGAGGCAGTTCTTC CASSLAGTSGRQFF
- TRBJ2-5 - TRBV18 TGTGCCAGCTCACCAGGGAACAGACAAGAGACCCAGTACTTC CASSPGNRQETQYF
- TRBJ1-2 TRBD1 TRBV6-1 TGTGCCAGCAGTGTTTCGGGACAGCAATCCTATGGCTACACCTTC CASSVSGQQSYGYTF
- TRBJ2-1 - TRBV6-6 TGTGCCAGCAGCCGGCGCGGGATCTCCTACAATGAGCAGTTCTTC CASSRRGISYNEQFF
once TRBJ2-7 - TRBV2 TGTGCCAGCAGTGAAGGTAGCGACTACGAGCAGTACTTC CASSEGSDYEQYF
- TRBJ2-2 TRBD1 TRBV15 TGTGCCACCAGCAGAGTCAAGGGGGCTGGGGAGCTGTTTTTT CATSRVKGAGELFF
- TRBJ1-2 TRBD1 TRBV28 TGTGCCAGCAGTTCGGGACAGCGCTATGGCTACACCTTC CASSSGQRYGYTF
- TRBJ1-6 TRBD1 TRBV28 TGTGCCAGCAGTTTAGGACAGGGGAGTTCACCCCTCCACTTT CASSLGQGSSPLHF
once TRBJ1-2 - TRBV20-1 TGCAGTGCTAGAGCCCTCTACGGCTACACCTTC CSARALYGYTF
- TRBJ1-1 - TRBV7-8 TGTGCCAGCAGCTTAGTCCCAGGAGGGTGGACTGAAGCTTTCTTT CASSLVPGGWTEAFF
- TRBJ2-3 - TRBV6-6 TGTGCCAGCAGTTACTCCGATCGAGGGCCCGATACGCAGTATTTT CASSYSDRGPDTQYF
- TRBJ2-7 - TRBV10-2 TGCGCCAGCACGCGTTTGGGGGTTCCCTCCTACGAGCAGTACTTC CASTRLGVPSYEQYF
- TRBJ2-1 TRBD2 TRBV29-1 TGCAGCGTTGGTGGGGGCGGGAGGAGCTCCTACAATGAGCAGTTCTTC CSVGGGGRSSYNEQFF
- TRBJ1-2 - TRBV6-6 TGTGCCAGCAGGAACTGGGGTGTAGGCTACACCTTC CASRNWGVGYTF
- TRBJ2-7 - TRBV4-1 TGCGCCAGCAGCCAAGATGTGAGCACCTACGAGCAGTACTTC CASSQDVSTYEQYF
- TRBJ1-1 - TRBV28 TGTGCCAGCAGTCCCCCCGGGAGTCAGTCAGCTTTCTTT CASSPPGSQSAFF
once TRBJ2-4 - TRBV7-2 TGTGCCAGCAGCTCGGACGCCTGGCCCAAAAACATTCAGTACTTC CASSSDAWPKNIQYF
- TRBJ1-1 - TRBV19 TGTGCCAGTAGGCCAGGGGATTTTCGGACTGAAGCTTTCTTT CASRPGDFRTEAFF
- TRBJ2-5 TRBD2 TRBV29-1 TGCAGCGGGACTAGCGTACAAGAGACCCAGTACTTC CSGTSVQETQYF
- TRBJ1-2 - TRBV28 TGTGCCAGCAGCCAGAGGAACATTACTAACTATGGCTACACCTTC CASSQRNITNYGYTF
- TRBJ2-7 - TRBV6-6 TGTGCCAGCCGGACCCTCCAGAAAGAGCAGTACTTC CASRTLQKEQYF
once TRBJ2-5 - TRBV28 TGTGCCAGCAGTTACCCTCAGGGTTGGGGCCAAGAGACCCAGTACTTC CASSYPQGWGQETQYF
- TRBJ2-5 - TRBV5-4 TGTGCCAGCAGCAGGAGGACGGAAGAGACCCAGTACTTC CASSRRTEETQYF
once TRBJ2-6 - TRBV18 TGTGCCAGCTCATGGTCCTCAGGTGGGGCCAACGTCCTGACTTTC CASSWSSGGANVLTF
- TRBJ1-4 TRBD1 TRBV5-5 TGTGCCAGCAGCTTAACCGGGACAGACCTCCCTAATGAAAAACTGTTTTTT CASSLTGTDLPNEKLFF
- TRBJ2-2 TRBD1 TRBV9 TGTGCCAGCAGTGCACAGGGGACGGAGCTGTTTTTT CASSAQGTELFF
- TRBJ2-7 - TRBV5-1 TGCGCCAGCAGCGACGCACCACCTACCTACGAGCAGTACTTC CASSDAPPTYEQYF
- TRBJ1-2 TRBD1 TRBV4-1 TGCGCCAGCAGCCAATCCGGGACAGAACCCTTTGGGGGCTACACCTTC CASSQSGTEPFGGYTF
- TRBJ2-5 - TRBV29-1 TGCAGCGTCAGGAGCGGGCAAGAGACCCAGTACTTC CSVRSGQETQYF